This entry is about one T cell receptor (beta chain). Clones were read by immunoSEQ multiplex PCR, and TCRdb kept only the in-frame ones, dropping some. Found here are around 310,000 clones, 88% of them singletons; the top ten hold around 4.6%. This sample is drawn from a study of blood T cell repertoires in COVID-19. In terms of age and location, participants ranged from roughly 18 to 100 years and lived in about 25 US areas. Germline lookup yields CDR1 SGHKS and CDR2 YYEKEE (reference sequence). This CDR3 is built from 17 residues. The V end lost 2 bases, the J end lost 0 bases, and 18 bases lay between the germline ends.

The J gene is TRBJ2-7, the V gene TRBV5-5; D may be TRBD2 (6 bases). The sample comprised PBMCs or T cells enriched from blood (not recorded which). The TCR was taken from a man aged 25 to 45 who had recovered from COVID-19. CDR3 DNA: TGTGCCAGCAGCTTCCATATCCCGATGACTAGCTCCTACGAGCAGTACTTC. Translating it yields CASSFHIPMTSSYEQYF.